This T cell receptor (beta chain) comes out of a study of memory CD4+ T cells and cytomegalovirus serostatus. Findings of the study overall: Of about 150 reported CMV TCRbeta sequences, roughly 67 were found in memory CD4+ repertoires.

The CDR3 loop spans 12 amino acids. V was cut by 5 bases and J by 5 bases, with 7 bases left in between. CDR1 and CDR2 (germline): SGHNT, YENEEA. The method was immunoSEQ multiplex PCR; TCRdb's version includes in-frame clones alone and lacks a portion of them. Of about 60,000 clones detected, over 60% appear once; the ten largest clones hold roughly 0.94%. A note on this clone: Its cognate antigen is unknown.

Single viable CD3+CD4+CD8-CD45RO+ cells were sorted as the memory CD4+ T cells. After thawing, CD4+ T cells were positively selected. The clonotype originates from an adult in good health and CMV-seronegative. Sequenced sample: memory CD4+ T cells from blood. The chain is built from TRBV11-3 and TRBJ2-1; no clear D gene. The CDR3, as DNA: TGTGCCAGCAGCGAGGCCCACAATGAGCAGTTCTTC. Translated, it gives CASSEAHNEQFF.